The following is a T cell receptor (beta chain) sequence with its context. Its antigen remains unidentified. The data derive from a study of Ad26.COV2.S vaccination and SARS-CoV-2 variants. Study-wide background: Each vaccinee took Ad26.COV2.S intramuscularly, once or twice 56 days apart.

Germline CDR1 and CDR2: SSHAT and FNYEAQ (reference sequence). Trimming shortened V by 5 bases and J by 4 bases, and 17 bases separated the two germline ends. CDR3 length: 16 residues. Generated by immunoSEQ multiplex PCR, the TCRdb table keeps only in-frame clones and is missing some. The repertoire holds about 480,000 clones, with roughly 85% as singletons. Treatment meaning: around 19 received Ad26.COV2.S at low or high dose, single or two shots; roughly 5 received placebo; per-sample allocation not given. Collection of the samples took place on day 63 after the first injection of vaccine or placebo. An adult donor aged 18-55 years was enrolled in Boston. Findings and caveats of the study: The study found similar non-spike TCR breadth in vaccine and placebo recipients. Vaccine recipients posted higher spike-specific TCR breadth than their placebo counterparts.

The sample in question was peripheral blood, obtained in a trial of Ad26.COV2.S vaccine versus placebo. The TCR originated in a person aged 18 to 65 who received the Ad26.COV2.S COVID-19 vaccine or a placebo. The chain carries TRBV7-7 and TRBJ2-2, with D perhaps matching TRBD1 or TRBD2 (5 bases each). The chain's CDR3 is CASSNPPWGFTGELFF. CDR3 nucleotide sequence: TGTGCCAGCAGCAACCCTCCGTGGGGGTTCACCGGGGAGCTGTTTTTT. Based on the CDR3 plus reference TRBV7-7 and TRBJ2-2, the full variable domain is GAGVSQSPRYKVTKRGQDVTLRCDPISSHATLYWYQQALGQGPEFLTYFNYEAQPDKSGLPSDRFSAERPEGSISTLTIQRTEQRDSAMYRCASSNPPWGFTGELFFGEGSRLTVL.